The entry that follows covers one TCR beta chain sequence. Authors' data handling: Amplifying reference gene primers gave estimates of nucleated cell counts. Using immunoSEQ multiplex PCR, the repertoire was profiled, and TCRdb retains in-frame clones only, with some absent. The D gene and trimming were derived from the DNA, and the V and J assignments and clone size from that table. Of over 450,000 clones in the sample, roughly nine tenths were seen once. The data derive from a study of blood T cell repertoires in COVID-19. Study at large: Acute-phase and convalescent COVID-19 samples originated in the United States, Italy and Spain. In each case, the material was cDNA or gDNA derived from T cells, B-cell-depleted T cells, or PBMCs.

This receptor was obtained from a woman between 45 and 65 years old with COVID-19, enrolled during active disease. Material for sequencing was peripheral blood.

The CDR3 DNA is TGTGCCAGCTCACCACAGGGGGCATGTTGCTACGAGCAGTACTTC. This gives the protein CASSPQGACCYEQYF. The chain carries TRBV18 and TRBJ2-7; 7 nucleotides align to TRBD1. Trimming took 1 base from V and 3 from J; bases not matched to a gene: 6. This CDR3 is built from 15 residues. The germline V gene encodes CDR1 KGHSH and CDR2 LQKENI.